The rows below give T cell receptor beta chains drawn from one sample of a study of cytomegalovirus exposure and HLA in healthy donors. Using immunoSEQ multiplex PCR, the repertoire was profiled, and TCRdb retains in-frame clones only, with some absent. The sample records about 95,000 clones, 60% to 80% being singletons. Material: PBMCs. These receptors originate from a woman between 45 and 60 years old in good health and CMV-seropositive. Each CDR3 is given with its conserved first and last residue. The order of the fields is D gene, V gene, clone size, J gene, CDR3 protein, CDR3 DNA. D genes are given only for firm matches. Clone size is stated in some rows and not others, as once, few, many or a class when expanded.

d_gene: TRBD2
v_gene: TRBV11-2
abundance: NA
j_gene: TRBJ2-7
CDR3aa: CASSGTSGRSSYEQYF
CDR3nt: TGTGCCAGCAGTGGGACTAGCGGGAGGAGCTCCTACGAGCAGTACTTC

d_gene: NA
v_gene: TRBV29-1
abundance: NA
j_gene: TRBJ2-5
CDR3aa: CSVEDVRGGQETQYF
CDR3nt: TGCAGCGTTGAAGACGTACGGGGAGGACAAGAGACCCAGTACTTC

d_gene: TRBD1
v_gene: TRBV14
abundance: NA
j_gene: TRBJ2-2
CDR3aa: CASSRDRNTGELFF
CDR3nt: TGTGCCAGCAGCCGGGACAGGAACACCGGGGAGCTGTTTTTT

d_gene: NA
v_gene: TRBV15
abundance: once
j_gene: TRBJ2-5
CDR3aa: CATSLTRGAETQYF
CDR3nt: TGTGCCACCAGCCTTACCAGGGGCGCAGAGACCCAGTACTTC

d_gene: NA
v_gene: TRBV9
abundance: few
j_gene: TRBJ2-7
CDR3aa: CASSVDTGREQYF
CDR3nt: TGTGCCAGCAGCGTAGATACAGGGAGAGAGCAGTACTTC

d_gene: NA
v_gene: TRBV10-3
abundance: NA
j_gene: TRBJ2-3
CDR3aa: CAISESAGADTQYF
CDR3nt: TGTGCCATCAGTGAGTCGGCAGGGGCAGATACGCAGTATTTT

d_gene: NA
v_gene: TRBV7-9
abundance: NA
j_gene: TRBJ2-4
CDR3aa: CASSKDILAKNIQYF
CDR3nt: TGTGCCAGCAGCAAGGACATCCTAGCCAAAAACATTCAGTACTTC

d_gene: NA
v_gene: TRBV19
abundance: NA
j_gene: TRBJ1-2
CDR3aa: CASRWGNGYTF
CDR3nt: TGTGCCAGTAGGTGGGGCAACGGCTACACCTTC

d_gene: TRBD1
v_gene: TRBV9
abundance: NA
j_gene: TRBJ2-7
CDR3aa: CASSVEGQGAKQYF
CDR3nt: TGTGCCAGCAGCGTAGAGGGACAGGGGGCCAAGCAGTACTTC

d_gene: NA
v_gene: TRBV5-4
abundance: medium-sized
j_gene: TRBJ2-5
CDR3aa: CASSFPDSAETQYF
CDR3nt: TGTGCCAGCAGCTTCCCTGACTCGGCAGAGACCCAGTACTTC

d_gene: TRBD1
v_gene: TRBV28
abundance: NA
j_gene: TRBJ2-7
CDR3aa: CASTFRTGSYEQYF
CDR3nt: TGTGCCAGCACCTTCAGGACAGGGAGCTACGAGCAGTACTTC

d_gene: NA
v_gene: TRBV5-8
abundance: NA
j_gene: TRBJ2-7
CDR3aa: CASSLGRGFGDYEQYF
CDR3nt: TGTGCCAGCAGCTTGGGCAGGGGTTTTGGGGACTACGAGCAGTACTTC

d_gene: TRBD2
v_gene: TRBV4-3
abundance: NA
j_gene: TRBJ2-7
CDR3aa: CASSQDRVAGRYEQYF
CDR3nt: TGCGCCAGCAGCCAAGATCGGGTAGCGGGAAGGTACGAGCAGTACTTC

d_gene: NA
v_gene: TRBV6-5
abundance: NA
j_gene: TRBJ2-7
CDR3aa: CASSPKAPSYEQYF
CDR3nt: TGTGCCAGCAGCCCTAAAGCGCCCTCCTACGAGCAGTACTTC

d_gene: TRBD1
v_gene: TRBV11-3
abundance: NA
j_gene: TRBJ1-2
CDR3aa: CASSLVGGGDYGYTF
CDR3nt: TGTGCCAGCAGCCTAGTAGGAGGGGGCGACTATGGCTACACCTTC

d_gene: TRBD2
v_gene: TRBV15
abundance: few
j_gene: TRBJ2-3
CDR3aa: CATSRVRTSGVDTQYF
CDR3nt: TGTGCCACCAGCAGAGTTAGGACTAGCGGAGTCGATACGCAGTATTTT

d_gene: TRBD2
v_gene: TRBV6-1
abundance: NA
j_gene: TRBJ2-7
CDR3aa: CASRQGAGGTYEQYF
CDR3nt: TGTGCCAGCAGACAAGGCGCGGGAGGGACCTACGAGCAGTACTTC

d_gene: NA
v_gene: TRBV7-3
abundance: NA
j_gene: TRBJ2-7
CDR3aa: CASSLTLSYEQYF
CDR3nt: TGTGCCAGCAGCTTAACACTGAGCTACGAGCAGTACTTC

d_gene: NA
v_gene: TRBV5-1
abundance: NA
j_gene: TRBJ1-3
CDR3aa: CASSLASRAGNTIYF
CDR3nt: TGCGCCAGCAGCTTGGCCTCCAGGGCTGGAAACACCATATATTTT

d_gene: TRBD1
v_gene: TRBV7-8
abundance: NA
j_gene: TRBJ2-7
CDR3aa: CASSPRGQGSSYEQYF
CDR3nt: TGTGCCAGCAGCCCGCGGGGACAGGGGAGTTCCTACGAGCAGTACTTC

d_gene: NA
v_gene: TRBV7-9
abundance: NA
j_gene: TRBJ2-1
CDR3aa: CASSSYGRGSYNEQFF
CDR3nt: TGTGCCAGCAGCTCCTACGGGAGAGGGAGCTACAATGAGCAGTTCTTC

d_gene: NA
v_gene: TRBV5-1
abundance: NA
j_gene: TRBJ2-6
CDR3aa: CASSGRVQFLSGANVLTF
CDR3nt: TGCGCCAGCAGCGGAAGAGTACAGTTTCTCTCTGGGGCCAACGTCCTGACTTTC

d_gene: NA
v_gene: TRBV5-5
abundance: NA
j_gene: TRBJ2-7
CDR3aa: CASSPGGYEQYF
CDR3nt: TGTGCCAGCAGCCCCGGGGGTTACGAGCAGTACTTC

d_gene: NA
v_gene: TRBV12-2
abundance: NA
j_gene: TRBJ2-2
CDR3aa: CASRPIPKPPRTGQGDRELFF
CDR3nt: TGTGCAAGTCGCCCCATACCTAAACCCCCTAGAACTGGACAGGGTGATAGGGAGCTGTTTTTT

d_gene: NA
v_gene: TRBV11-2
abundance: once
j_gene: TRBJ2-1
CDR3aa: CASSEGFNEQFF
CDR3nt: TGTGCCAGCAGCGAGGGATTCAATGAGCAGTTCTTC

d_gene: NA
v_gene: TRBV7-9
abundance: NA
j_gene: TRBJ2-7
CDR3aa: CASSLAGNSEQYF
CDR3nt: TGTGCCAGCAGCTTGGCAGGGAACAGTGAGCAGTACTTC

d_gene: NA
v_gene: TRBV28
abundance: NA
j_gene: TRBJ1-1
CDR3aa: CASSPSQDPGRAFF
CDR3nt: TGTGCCAGCAGTCCCTCACAAGACCCGGGTCGGGCTTTCTTT

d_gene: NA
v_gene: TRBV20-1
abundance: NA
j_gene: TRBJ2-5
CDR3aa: CTAPRGGTQYF
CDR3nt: TGCACCGCGCCAAGGGGGGGGACCCAGTACTTC

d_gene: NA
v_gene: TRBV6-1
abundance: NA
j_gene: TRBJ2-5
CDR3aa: CASSEDFGQGETQYF
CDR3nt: TGTGCCAGCAGTGAAGATTTCGGGCAGGGAGAGACCCAGTACTTC

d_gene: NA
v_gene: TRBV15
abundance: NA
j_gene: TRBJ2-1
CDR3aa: CATSREVAVPYNEQFF
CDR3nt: TGTGCCACCAGCAGAGAGGTGGCGGTTCCCTACAATGAGCAGTTCTTC

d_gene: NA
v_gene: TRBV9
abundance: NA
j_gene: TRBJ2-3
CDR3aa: CASSARTARTDTQYF
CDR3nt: TGTGCCAGCAGCGCCCGGACAGCGAGAACAGATACGCAGTATTTT

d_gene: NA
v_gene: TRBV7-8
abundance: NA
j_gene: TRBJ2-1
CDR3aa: CASSLLGRAGDNEQFF
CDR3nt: TGTGCCAGCAGCTTACTCGGCAGGGCTGGGGACAATGAGCAGTTCTTC

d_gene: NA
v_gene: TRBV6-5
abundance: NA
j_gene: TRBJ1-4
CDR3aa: CASSYLNGAGKLFF
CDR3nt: TGTGCCAGCAGTTATTTGAATGGGGCAGGGAAACTGTTTTTT

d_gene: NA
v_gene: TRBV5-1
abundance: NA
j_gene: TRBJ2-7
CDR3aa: CASSLDQGSEQYF
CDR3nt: TGCGCCAGCAGCTTAGACCAGGGGTCCGAGCAGTACTTC

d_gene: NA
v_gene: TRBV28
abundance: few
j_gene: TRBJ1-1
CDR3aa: CASSLRYTEAFF
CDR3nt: TGTGCCAGCAGTTTACGGTACACTGAAGCTTTCTTT

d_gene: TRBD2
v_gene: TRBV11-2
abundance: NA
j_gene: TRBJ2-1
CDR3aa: CASSLVSGEGYNEQFF
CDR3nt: TGTGCCAGCAGCTTAGTTTCGGGGGAGGGGTACAATGAGCAGTTCTTC

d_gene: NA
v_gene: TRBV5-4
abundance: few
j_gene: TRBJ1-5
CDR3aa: CASSQDIRTDYQPQHF
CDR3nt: TGTGCCAGCAGCCAAGATATCCGGACAGACTATCAGCCCCAGCATTTT

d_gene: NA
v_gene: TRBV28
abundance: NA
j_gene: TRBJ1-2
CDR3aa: CASSPSGGSRRGGYTF
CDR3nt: TGTGCCAGCAGCCCTTCGGGGGGCTCCCGACGGGGTGGCTACACCTTC

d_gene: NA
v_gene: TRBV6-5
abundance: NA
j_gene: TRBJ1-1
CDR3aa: CASSYSPGQTEAFF
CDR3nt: TGTGCCAGCAGTTACTCGCCAGGGCAGACTGAAGCTTTCTTT

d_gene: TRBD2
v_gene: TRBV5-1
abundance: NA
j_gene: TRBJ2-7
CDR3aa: CASREGLAVSYEQYF
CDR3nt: TGCGCCAGTCGAGAGGGACTAGCGGTTTCCTACGAGCAGTACTTC

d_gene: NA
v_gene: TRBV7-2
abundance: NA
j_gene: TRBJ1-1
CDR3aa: CASSFKTGGSTEAFF
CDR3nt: TGTGCCAGCAGCTTTAAAACAGGCGGTTCCACTGAAGCTTTCTTT

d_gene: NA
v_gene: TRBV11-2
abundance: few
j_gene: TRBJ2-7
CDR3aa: CASSSPGYYEQYF
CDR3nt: TGTGCCAGCAGCTCGCCGGGGTACTACGAGCAGTACTTC

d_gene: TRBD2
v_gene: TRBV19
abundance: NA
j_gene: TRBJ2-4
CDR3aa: CASSKERGIQYF
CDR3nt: TGTGCCAGTAGTAAGGAGCGGGGCATTCAGTACTTC

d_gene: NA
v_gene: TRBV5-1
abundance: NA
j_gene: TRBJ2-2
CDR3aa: CASSLVRGNTGELFF
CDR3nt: TGCGCCAGCAGCTTGGTCAGGGGAAACACCGGGGAGCTGTTTTTT

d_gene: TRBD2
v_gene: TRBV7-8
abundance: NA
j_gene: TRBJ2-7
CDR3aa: CASSSGLANSYEQYF
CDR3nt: TGTGCCAGCAGCTCGGGACTAGCGAACTCCTACGAGCAGTACTTC

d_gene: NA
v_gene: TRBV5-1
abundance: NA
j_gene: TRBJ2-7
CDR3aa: CASSLASTDYEQYF
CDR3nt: TGCGCCAGCAGCTTGGCCTCGACTGATTACGAGCAGTACTTC

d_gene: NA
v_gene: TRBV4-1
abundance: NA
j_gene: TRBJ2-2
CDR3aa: CATGGGMNTGELFF
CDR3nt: TGCGCCACTGGTGGCGGAATGAACACCGGGGAGCTGTTTTTT

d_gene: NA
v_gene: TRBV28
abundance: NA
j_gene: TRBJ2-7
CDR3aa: CACTQPRNRVEQYF
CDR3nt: TGTGCCTGCACCCAGCCCCGGAACAGGGTCGAGCAGTACTTC

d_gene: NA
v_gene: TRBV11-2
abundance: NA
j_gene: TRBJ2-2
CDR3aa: CASSLLGELFF
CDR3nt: TGTGCCAGCAGCTTACTGGGGGAGCTGTTTTTT

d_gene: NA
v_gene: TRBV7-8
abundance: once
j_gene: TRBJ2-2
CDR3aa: CASSLSREPGRELFF
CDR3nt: TGTGCCAGCAGCTTAAGCCGGGAGCCTGGCAGGGAGCTGTTTTTT

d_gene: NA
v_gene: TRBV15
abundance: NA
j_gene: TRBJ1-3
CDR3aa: CATSRDRGNGNTIYF
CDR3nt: TGTGCCACCAGCAGAGATCGGGGGAATGGAAACACCATATATTTT

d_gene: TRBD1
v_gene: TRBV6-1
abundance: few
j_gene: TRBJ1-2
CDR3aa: CASSEATSLYDGTGSNYGYTF
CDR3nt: TGTGCCAGCAGTGAAGCGACTTCCCTATATGATGGGACAGGGAGTAACTATGGCTACACCTTC

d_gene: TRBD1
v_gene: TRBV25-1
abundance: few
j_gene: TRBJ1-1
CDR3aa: CASSGTRTGETEAFF
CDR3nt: TGTGCCAGCAGTGGGACCCGGACAGGGGAAACTGAAGCTTTCTTT

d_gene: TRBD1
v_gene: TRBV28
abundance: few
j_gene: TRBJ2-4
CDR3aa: CASISDRGLAKNIQYF
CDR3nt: TGTGCCAGCATCTCGGACAGGGGCCTAGCCAAAAACATTCAGTACTTC

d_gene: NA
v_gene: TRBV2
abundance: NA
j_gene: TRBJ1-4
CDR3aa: CASQRQATEKLFF
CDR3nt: TGTGCCAGCCAAAGACAGGCCACCGAAAAACTGTTTTTT

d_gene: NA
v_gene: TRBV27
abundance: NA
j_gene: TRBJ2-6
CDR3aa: CASSFGGPSGANVLTF
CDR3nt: TGTGCCAGCAGTTTTGGCGGGCCCTCTGGGGCCAACGTCCTGACTTTC

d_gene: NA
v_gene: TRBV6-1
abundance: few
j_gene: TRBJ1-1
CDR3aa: CASSLTGGYTEAFF
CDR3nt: TGTGCCAGCTCCCTTACCGGAGGCTACACTGAAGCTTTCTTT

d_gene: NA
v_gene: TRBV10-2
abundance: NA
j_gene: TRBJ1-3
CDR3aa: CASSLDTSGNTIYF
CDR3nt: TGCGCCAGCAGCCTCGACACATCTGGAAACACCATATATTTT

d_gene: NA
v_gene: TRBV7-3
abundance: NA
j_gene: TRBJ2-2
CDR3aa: CASSPLSTGNTGELFF
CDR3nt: TGTGCCAGCAGCCCCCTTTCCACAGGGAATACCGGGGAGCTGTTTTTT

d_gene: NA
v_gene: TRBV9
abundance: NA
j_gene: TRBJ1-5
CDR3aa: CASSVDGGRQPQHF
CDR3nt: TGTGCCAGCAGCGTAGACGGGGGGCGTCAGCCCCAGCATTTT